These 26 T cell receptor beta chains were sequenced from one sample in a study of shared clonotypes between healthy human individuals. Sequencing used immunoSEQ multiplex PCR; TCRdb keeps in-frame clones, though not all of them. The sample comprises about 2.4 million clones, around 90% of which are singletons, and under 0.15% rests with the top ten. The source material was naive CD4+ T cells sorted from blood. The subset: CD45RA+ positively selected. These receptors came from a man aged 18 to 29 in good health.

The V gene is TRBV6-1, the J gene TRBJ2-7, with D perhaps matching TRBD2 (5 bases). The CDR3 runs to 14 residues. The germline V and J ends were trimmed by 7 bases and 2 bases, with 15 bases remaining between them. Germline V gene sequence: CDR1 MNHNS, CDR2 SASEGT. The CDR3 DNA is TGTGCCAGCAAACTGGACGGAGGTCCCTACGAGCAGTACTTC. It translates to CASKLDGGPYEQYF.

This chain connects TRBV28 to TRBJ2-7; possibly TRBD1 for D (6 bases). CDR1 is MDHEN, CDR2 SYDVKM, per germline. Trimming removed 5 bases at V and 0 bases at J, with 11 bases between. The CDR3 extends over 14 amino acids. CDR3 protein: CASSLQGNSYEQYF. The CDR3 bases are TGTGCCAGCAGTCTTCAGGGGAACTCCTACGAGCAGTACTTC.

The sample holds one count of this clone. This chain joins TRBV2 and TRBJ2-7, with a weak D call TRBD1 (6 bases). Germline V lookup: CDR1 SNHLY, CDR2 FYNNEI. The CDR3 consists of 15 residues. With 5 bases removed from V and 3 bases from J, the gap between germline ends came to 17 bases. CDR3 nucleotide sequence: TGTGCCAGCAGTCCCCGGACAGCGGATAACTACGAGCAGTACTTC. Translation gives CASSPRTADNYEQYF. The entire variable domain, with the rest obtained from reference TRBV2 and TRBJ2-7, is as follows: EPEVTQTPSHQVTQMGQEVILRCVPISNHLYFYWYRQILGQKVEFLVSFYNNEISEKSEIFDDQFSVERPDGSNFTLKIRSTKLEDSAMYFCASSPRTADNYEQYFGPGTRLTVT.

The chain carries TRBV28 and TRBJ2-7, with D possibly matching TRBD2 (5 bases). Trimming removed 6 bases at V and 3 bases at J, with 18 bases between. CDR3 size: 15 residues. Per germline, CDR1 MDHEN and CDR2 SYDVKM. CDR3 DNA sequence: TGTGCCAGCAGCTTACCGAGTCGACGGGACTACGAGCAGTACTTC. Amino acids: CASSLPSRRDYEQYF.

This chain uses TRBV10-2 with TRBJ1-1, with a weak D call TRBD1 (6 bases). Trimming pared 3 bases from V and 6 bases from J, leaving 17 bases between. CDR1 is WSHSY and CDR2 is SAAADI in the germline V gene. This CDR3 is built from 15 residues. The CDR3 spells CASSDPGGRLAEAFF. The CDR3 nucleotides read TGCGCCAGCAGTGACCCCGGGGGGCGTCTCGCTGAAGCTTTCTTT.

The chain combines TRBV4-3 with TRBJ2-5; no definite D call. The germline V and J ends were trimmed by 0 bases and 5 bases, with 16 bases remaining between them. The CDR3 has 16 amino acids. Germline loops: CDR1 LGHNA, CDR2 YSLEER. CDR3 sequence: CASSQDYSGPWETQYF. For the CDR3, the DNA is TGCGCCAGCAGCCAAGATTACTCAGGCCCTTGGGAGACCCAGTACTTC.

This sequence joins TRBV4-3 and TRBJ1-3, with a tentative D call TRBD1 (5 bases). Trimming removed 0 bases from V and 0 bases from J, with 12 bases in between. The V gene's germline CDR1 is LGHNA and CDR2 YSLEER. This CDR3 is built from 17 residues. CDR3 sequence reads: CASSQDLGADSGNTIYF. The CDR3 DNA is TGCGCCAGCAGCCAAGATTTAGGGGCAGACTCTGGAAACACCATATATTTT.

The chain has TRBV30 and TRBJ1-5; D is possibly TRBD1 (5 bases). Germline V gene sequence: CDR1 GTSNPN, CDR2 SVGIG (reference sequence). The CDR3 is 17 amino acids. V gave up 3 bases and J gave up 2 bases, with 20 bases separating them. The CDR3 protein is CAWSPSSGSWGNQPQHF. The CDR3 bases are TGTGCCTGGAGCCCATCTTCAGGGTCGTGGGGCAATCAGCCCCAGCATTTT. Full variable domain (missing parts from reference TRBV30 and TRBJ1-5): SQTIHQWPATLVQPVGSPLSLECTVEGTSNPNLYWYRQAAGRGLQLLFYSVGIGQISSEVPQNLSASRPQDRQFILSSKKLLLSDSGFYLCAWSPSSGSWGNQPQHFGDGTRLSIL.

The V call is TRBV4-1, the J call TRBJ1-6; D uncertain. CDR1 MGHRA and CDR2 YSYEKL come from the germline V gene. V lost 7 bases and J lost 2, with 9 bases in between. This CDR3 region has 14 residues. CDR3: CASKKETYNSPLHF. For the CDR3, the DNA is TGCGCCAGCAAGAAGGAAACCTATAATTCACCCCTCCACTTT.

The genes are TRBV7-2 and TRBJ1-5; TRBD1 might be the D (5 bases). Per germline, CDR1 SGHTA and CDR2 FQGNSA. V dropped 1 base and J dropped 3 bases, with 13 bases sitting between them. The CDR3 consists of 16 residues. The CDR3 is CASSLGPWGSNQPQHF. Here the CDR3 DNA reads TGTGCCAGCAGCTTAGGTCCGTGGGGGTCCAATCAGCCCCAGCATTTT.

V gene TRBV4-1 combines with J gene TRBJ2-7, with D tentatively TRBD1 or TRBD2 (7 bases each). The CDR3 loop spans 15 amino acids. The V end was cut by 2 bases, the J end by 4 bases, with 15 bases between. Germline CDR1 and CDR2: MGHRA and YSYEKL. The CDR3 coding sequence is TGCGCCAGCAGCCAAAGAGGCAGGGGGGGGTACGAGCAGTACTTC. It specifies CASSQRGRGGYEQYF.

This rearrangement joins TRBV7-2 to TRBJ1-4; D is undetermined. The germline V gene encodes CDR1 SGHTA and CDR2 FQGNSA. V lost 4 bases to trimming and J lost 5 bases, with 11 bases between them. The CDR3 sequence is 14 residues long. The CDR3 sequence is CASSSWTRNEKLFF. Written as DNA, the CDR3 is TGTGCCAGCAGCTCCTGGACCCGAAATGAAAAACTGTTTTTT.

J is TRBJ1-1 and V is TRBV6-5; D is unclear. V was cut by 8 bases and J by 1 base, with 11 bases left in between. The CDR3 sequence is 13 residues long. Germline CDR1 is MNHEY and CDR2 is SVGAGI. CDR3 nucleotide sequence: TGTGCCAGCTTTGGCCTCCAGAACACTGAAGCTTTCTTT. Protein product: CASFGLQNTEAFF.

This clone was counted a single time. The chain couples TRBV18 to TRBJ1-3; no clear D. Germline values: CDR1 KGHSH, CDR2 LQKENI. The CDR3 has 15 amino acids. V gave up 2 bases and J gave up 0 bases, with 8 bases separating them. The CDR3: CASSPETASGNTIYF. CDR3 DNA sequence: TGTGCCAGCTCACCAGAGACCGCCTCTGGAAACACCATATATTTT.

V usage is TRBV6-5 and J usage is TRBJ2-3, with TRBD1 as a possible D gene (6 bases). The CDR3 is made up of 14 amino acids. The V gene's germline CDR1 is MNHEY and CDR2 SVGAGI. Trimming took off 5 bases at V and 2 bases at J, with 11 bases between the two ends. CDR3 nucleotides: TGTGCCAGCAGTCGACAGGCGGTCACAGATACGCAGTATTTT. Translated, it gives CASSRQAVTDTQYF.

This chain uses TRBV19 with TRBJ2-1, with D maybe TRBD1 (6 bases). Germline V lookup: CDR1 LNHDA, CDR2 SQIVND (reference sequence). CDR3 length: 15 residues. Trimming left V 6 bases short and J 6 bases short, with 18 bases between. The CDR3 region is CASSVTGFGTNEQFF. The CDR3 bases are TGTGCCAGTAGCGTCACAGGGTTCGGGACCAATGAGCAGTTCTTC.

J is TRBJ1-1 and V is TRBV6-5, with no clear D. Per the germline V gene, CDR1 is MNHEY and CDR2 is SVGAGI. V gave up 8 bases and J gave up 8 bases, with 15 bases separating them. There are 12 residues in the CDR3. The CDR3 nucleotides read TGTGCCAGCGGACGAAAGTCCGGGGAAGCTTTCTTT. Amino acids: CASGRKSGEAFF.

Note on this clone: Other nucleotide sequences in the sample specify the same CDR3. This rearrangement joins TRBV9 to TRBJ2-1, with a possible D match to TRBD2 (6 bases). CDR1 is SGDLS, CDR2 YYNGEE, per germline. Trimming left V 4 bases short and J 4 bases short, with 9 bases between. The CDR3 sequence is 13 residues long. The CDR3 loop is CASSPGLYNEQFF. Written as DNA, the CDR3 is TGTGCCAGCAGCCCGGGACTTTACAATGAGCAGTTCTTC.

The V gene is TRBV6-6, the J gene TRBJ1-5, with 7 bases identical to TRBD1. Germline CDR1 is MNHNY and CDR2 is SVGAGI (reference sequence). This CDR3 contains 15 residues. The V and J ends lost 6 bases and 4 bases, in that order; junction bases with no gene match: 9. This chain's CDR3 is CASSHSDRENQPQHF. In nucleotides, the CDR3 is TGTGCCAGCAGCCACTCCGACAGGGAAAATCAGCCCCAGCATTTT.

The rearrangement links TRBV28 to TRBJ2-2; D perhaps matches TRBD1 (5 bases). The CDR3 is 16 amino acids. From germline, CDR1 is MDHEN and CDR2 SYDVKM. Trimming removed 4 bases at V and 6 bases at J, with 18 bases between. CDR3 region: CASSSSSTVRPGELFF. CDR3 DNA: TGTGCCAGCAGTTCCTCGTCGACAGTTCGACCCGGGGAGCTGTTTTTT.

The chain is built from TRBV2 and TRBJ1-5; no definite D call. V gave up 6 bases and J gave up 3 bases, with 12 bases separating them. CDR1 and CDR2 (germline): SNHLY, FYNNEI. The CDR3 contains 14 residues. CDR3 DNA sequence: TGTGCCAGCAGCCTAGAAGGAAACAATCAGCCCCAGCATTTT. Translation: CASSLEGNNQPQHF.

V gene TRBV10-2 combines with J gene TRBJ2-7; a possible D gene is TRBD1 (7 bases). This CDR3 has 14 amino acids. Trimming stripped 7 bases from V and 2 bases from J, with 15 bases between. The germline V gene encodes CDR1 WSHSY and CDR2 SAAADI. CDR3 loop: CASKRRDRAYEQYF. As DNA, the CDR3 is TGCGCCAGCAAGAGGAGGGACAGAGCCTACGAGCAGTACTTC.

The CDR3 DNA follows: TGTGCCTGGAGTACTCACAGGGGTTCTAATGAAAAACTGTTTTTT. This sequence encodes CAWSTHRGSNEKLFF. The chain links TRBV30 to TRBJ1-4; 7 nucleotides line up with TRBD1. The CDR3 covers 15 residues. Germline values: CDR1 GTSNPN, CDR2 SVGIG (reference sequence). Trimming at V came to 2 bases and at J to 3 bases, leaving 6 bases not matched to a gene.

The chain recombines TRBV5-4 with TRBJ2-1, with 12 bases aligning to TRBD2. Germline trimming cut 5 bases from V and 9 bases from J; bases unmatched to any gene: 12. CDR1 is SGHNT and CDR2 is YYREEE in the germline V gene (reference sequence). This CDR3 region has 16 residues. CDR3 DNA sequence: TGTGCCAGCAGACTTACCACTAGCGGGGGGAAGGGTGAGCAGTTCTTC. It specifies CASRLTTSGGKGEQFF.

The CDR3 sequence is CASSYAAGTAAYEQYF. CDR3 DNA sequence: TGTGCCAGCAGTTACGCAGCCGGGACAGCCGCCTACGAGCAGTACTTC. The V call is TRBV6-5, the J call TRBJ2-7; 7 bases fit TRBD1. V lost 2 bases, J lost 2 bases, and 9 bases stayed unmatched. Germline CDR1 MNHEY, CDR2 SVGAGI. This CDR3 comprises 16 residues.

V and J are TRBV6-6 and TRBJ2-5; 7 nucleotides align to TRBD2. V lost 7 bases and J lost 5; bases outside the gene matches: 10. The CDR3 has 14 residues. Germline V CDR1 and CDR2: MNHNY, SVGAGI (reference sequence). CDR3 coding DNA: TGTGCCAGCACGAACGGGGGGATAGTTGAGACCCAGTACTTC. This gives the protein CASTNGGIVETQYF.